This record covers a single TCR beta chain. CDR3 size: 14 residues. Germline assignment: CDR1 WSHSY and CDR2 SAAADI. With 6 bases clipped from V and 5 bases from J, the junction kept 7 bases outside the gene matches. Authors' processing steps: Nucleated cell number was recorded as an estimate derived from reference gene primer amplification. Profiling relied on immunoSEQ multiplex PCR, and the TCRdb table lists in-frame clones only, not all of them. The V and J calls and clone size are taken from that table; D and trimming were inferred from the DNA. The table includes just over 35,000 clones, more than 70% detected once. The sample originates from a study of blood T cell repertoires in COVID-19. Study as a whole: Both acute and convalescent COVID-19 samples were obtained from the United States, Italy and Spain. Nucleic acid was either cDNA or gDNA, and it came from T cells, B-cell-depleted T cells, or PBMCs.

The specimen sequenced was peripheral blood. The TCR originated in a human donor in a cohort sampled during active COVID-19. The chain carries TRBV10-2 and TRBJ2-7; 10 nucleotides line up with TRBD2. CDR3 coding DNA: TGCGCCAGCAGCTTACTAGCGGGGCTTCACGAGCAGTACTTC. Encoded protein: CASSLLAGLHEQYF.